These 18 T cell receptor beta chains came from one sample sequenced in a study of blood T cells in healthy people across ages. A second PCR of roughly 6 to 12 cycles used a sample-barcoded 5' primer and a J-beta primer mix. TCRdb recomputed calls from the 5' RACE reads with MiXCR, one row per CDR3 protein. The data contain 1.4 million to 1.5 million distinct CDR3 sequences, 35% to 45% of them singletons. The sequencing input was blood. These receptors came from a woman in her late teens or twenties in good health.

This clonotype was seen a handful of times. The rearrangement uses TRBV20-1 and TRBJ2-1; the D is unclear. The CDR3 extends over 11 amino acids. The V end was cut by 5 bases, the J end by 5 bases, with 7 bases between. In germline, CDR1 is DFQATT, CDR2 SNEGSKA (reference sequence). CDR3 nucleotides: TGCAGTGCTTCCCGAGACAATGAGCAGTTCTTC. Its protein product is CSASRDNEQFF.

CDR3 sequence (DNA): TGCGCCAGCAGTGAGTCGGGAGATCCCGTCTATGGCTACACCTTC. Its translation: CASSESGDPVYGYTF. This chain connects TRBV10-2 to TRBJ1-2; D gene unclear. The V and J ends lost 0 bases and 4 bases respectively, with 12 bases between them. The CDR3 runs 15 residues. In germline, CDR1 is WSHSY, CDR2 SAAADI.

This clonotype was detected only a few times. The chain joins TRBV29-1 to TRBJ2-1; D is perhaps TRBD1 (5 bases). The CDR3 sequence is 11 residues long. CDR1 SQVTM and CDR2 ANQGSEA come from the germline V gene. Trimming left V 5 bases short and J 4 bases short, with 6 bases between. The CDR3, as DNA: TGCAGCGTTCACAGGTACAATGAGCAGTTCTTC. It specifies CSVHRYNEQFF.

This clonotype was seen a handful of times. The V call is TRBV4-2, the J call TRBJ2-5, with D maybe TRBD1 (5 bases). The CDR3 contains 16 residues. Trimming removed 1 base from V and 4 bases from J, with 16 bases in between. The germline CDR1 and CDR2 sequences are LGHNA and YNFKEQ. CDR3 loop: CASSQGSYGALETQYF. Here the CDR3 DNA reads TGTGCCAGCAGCCAAGGATCTTATGGGGCATTAGAGACCCAGTACTTC.

The chain employs TRBV7-2 and TRBJ2-1; D might be TRBD1 or TRBD2, each matching 5 bases. The germline CDR1 and CDR2 sequences are SGHTA and FQGNSA. There are 16 residues in the CDR3. Trimming cost V 0 bases and J 9 bases, with 18 bases left between them. CDR3 amino acids: CASSLAGTQVYSEQFF. CDR3 nucleotide sequence: TGTGCCAGCAGCTTAGCGGGGACCCAGGTTTATTCTGAGCAGTTCTTC. The complete variable domain, with remaining parts taken from reference TRBV7-2 and TRBJ2-1, reads GAGVSQSPSNKVTEKGKDVELRCDPISGHTALYWYRQSLGQGLEFLIYFQGNSAPDKSGLPSDRFSAERTGGSVSTLTIQRTQQEDSAVYLCASSLAGTQVYSEQFFGPGTRLTVL.

The sample holds a few counts of this clonotype. The chain joins TRBV10-3 to TRBJ1-1, with unresolved D. Germline V gene data show CDR1 as ENHRY and CDR2 as SYGVKD. The V end was cut by 0 bases, the J end by 6 bases, with 17 bases between. The CDR3 contains 16 residues. As DNA, the CDR3 is TGTGCCATCAGTGAGTCGGTAATCCCAAGGGAGGCTGAAGCTTTCTTT. Translation gives CAISESVIPREAEAFF.

This clonotype came up a few times. The genes are TRBV20-1 and TRBJ2-7; 10 bases line up with TRBD2. Trimming at V came to 0 bases and at J to 4 bases, leaving 3 bases not matched to a gene. CDR3 length: 14 residues. Germline assignment: CDR1 DFQATT and CDR2 SNEGSKA (reference sequence). The CDR3 DNA follows: TGCAGTGCTAGAGAAGCAGCGGGAGGGTACGAGCAGTACTTC. Translating gives CSAREAAGGYEQYF.

This clonotype was found a few times. The J gene is TRBJ2-1, the V gene TRBV7-2; D is tentatively TRBD1 or TRBD2 (6 bases each). CDR1 and CDR2 (germline): SGHTA, FQGNSA. The germline V and J ends were trimmed by 7 bases and 9 bases, with 19 bases remaining between them. This CDR3 has 14 amino acids. As DNA, the CDR3 is TGTGCCAGCACCGGGGGCGGAAAAGTGGGTGAGCAGTTCTTC. As protein: CASTGGGKVGEQFF. The variable domain in full, with the rest retrieved from reference TRBV7-2 and TRBJ2-1, is GAGVSQSPSNKVTEKGKDVELRCDPISGHTALYWYRQSLGQGLEFLIYFQGNSAPDKSGLPSDRFSAERTGGSVSTLTIQRTQQEDSAVYLCASTGGGKVGEQFFGPGTRLTVL.

The chain is built from TRBV5-1 and TRBJ2-3, with TRBD2 matching 7 bases. Germline lookup yields CDR1 SGHRS and CDR2 YFSETQ. V shed 4 bases, J shed 5 bases, and the junction held 10 bases outside the gene matches. The CDR3 consists of 15 residues. The CDR3 loop reads CASSGAGITGDTQYF. The CDR3 nucleotides are TGCGCCAGCAGCGGAGCGGGAATCACGGGAGATACGCAGTATTTT.

This clonotype was counted a single time. The V call is TRBV3-1, the J call TRBJ1-6; D possibly corresponds to TRBD1 (5 bases). CDR1 and CDR2 (germline): LGHDT, YNNKEL (reference sequence). The germline V and J ends were trimmed by 2 bases and 7 bases, with 15 bases remaining between them. The CDR3 has 16 amino acids. The CDR3 DNA is TGTGCCAGCAGCCAATTAGGGCCCGGGGGGAATTCACCCCTCCACTTT. Its protein product is CASSQLGPGGNSPLHF.

Only a few counts were recorded for this clonotype. The chain joins TRBV10-3 to TRBJ1-2, with a weak D call TRBD1 (5 bases). This CDR3 region has 15 residues. CDR1 and CDR2 (germline): ENHRY, SYGVKD. Trimming removed 5 bases at V and 4 bases at J, with 17 bases between. The CDR3 sequence is CAISPTGGEGYGYTF. CDR3 sequence (DNA): TGTGCCATCAGTCCTACGGGGGGAGAGGGCTATGGCTACACCTTC.

V and J are TRBV20-1 and TRBJ2-1, with 7 positions matching TRBD2. J lost 15 bases, V lost 5 bases, and 25 bases had no gene match. CDR3 length: 16 amino acids. The germline V gene has CDR1 DFQATT and CDR2 SNEGSKA (reference sequence). The CDR3 region has the DNA TGCAGTGCTGTACCCCGAGGACTAGTGGGAGGGTCACTGTGGTTCTTC. It codes for CSAVPRGLVGGSLWFF.

This clonotype was seen a single time. The V and J genes are TRBV5-6 and TRBJ2-2; tentatively, D is TRBD2 (5 bases). Per germline, CDR1 SGHDT and CDR2 YYEEEE. The CDR3 length is 13 residues. Trimming pared 2 bases from V and 11 bases from J, leaving 13 bases between. The CDR3 DNA reads TGTGCCAGCAGCTTCATGGTACTAGAAGAGCTGTTTTTT. Its translation is CASSFMVLEELFF. The variable domain in full, completed from reference TRBV5-6 and TRBJ2-2, reads DAGVTQSPTHLIKTRGQQVTLRCSPKSGHDTVSWYQQALGQGPQFIFQYYEEEERQRGNFPDRFSGHQFPNYSSELNVNALLLGDSALYLCASSFMVLEELFFGEGSRLTVL.

This chain uses TRBV4-1 with TRBJ2-3; TRBD2 aligns across 9 bases. The CDR3 extends over 16 amino acids. The germline V gene encodes CDR1 MGHRA and CDR2 YSYEKL. Trimming removed 2 bases from V and 2 bases from J; junction bases left unmatched: 5. The CDR3 bases are TGCGCCAGCAGCCAACCCCTAGCGGGGAACACAGATACGCAGTATTTT. Translating gives CASSQPLAGNTDTQYF.

The rearrangement links TRBV20-1 to TRBJ2-7, with a tentative D call TRBD2 (5 bases). The CDR3 spans 12 residues. V was cut by 5 bases and J by 10 bases, with 18 bases left in between. CDR1 DFQATT and CDR2 SNEGSKA come from the germline V gene (reference sequence). CDR3 in amino acids: CSAATGSEFQYF. CDR3 sequence (DNA): TGCAGTGCTGCGACGGGGTCCGAGTTCCAGTACTTC.

The chain couples TRBV27 to TRBJ2-5; 7 bases line up with TRBD1. CDR3 size: 13 residues. The germline gives CDR1 MNHEY, CDR2 SMNVEV (reference sequence). V lost 1 base and J lost 13; bases outside the gene matches: 9. CDR3: CASSLWTGSPPYF. The CDR3 coding sequence is TGTGCCAGCAGTTTATGGACAGGATCTCCCCCGTACTTC.

The rearrangement links TRBV12-3 or TRBV12-4 to TRBJ2-7; D remains unclear. Between the trimmed V and J ends, which lost 1 base and 4 bases, there was a span of 20 bases. This CDR3 has 17 residues. In nucleotides, the CDR3 is TGTGCCAGCAGTTTAGGCGGCGGCGGCCCGTCGTCATACGAGCAGTACTTC. This gives the protein CASSLGGGGPSSYEQYF.

This clonotype was seen more than once but under ten times. This sequence joins TRBV14 and TRBJ1-1; D is perhaps TRBD1 (6 bases). V was shortened by 2 bases and J by 4 bases, with 8 bases between the two germline ends. The germline V gene has CDR1 SGHDN and CDR2 FVKESK. The CDR3 has 13 amino acids. In nucleotides, the CDR3 is TGTGCCAGCAGCCAACAGGGGTCCACTGAAGCTTTCTTT. Amino acid sequence: CASSQQGSTEAFF. The full variable domain, in which reference TRBV14 and TRBJ1-1 provide the parts outside the CDR3, is EAGVTQFPSHSVIEKGQTVTLRCDPISGHDNLYWYRRVMGKEIKFLLHFVKESKQDESGMPNNRFLAERTGGTYSTLKVQPAELEDSGVYFCASSQQGSTEAFFGQGTRLTVV.